This T cell receptor (beta chain) came from a study of shared clonotypes between healthy human individuals. Methods used by the authors: Filtering differed because ImmunoSEQ produced junction-only sequences that carried no quality scores. TCRdb keeps only in-frame clones here, not all; method: immunoSEQ multiplex PCR. Clone size and the V and J calls come from that table; the DNA yielded D and trimming. The profile shows some 1 million clones, 60% to 80% of them singletons. The germline V gene encodes CDR1 SGHDN and CDR2 FVKESK. The ends were cut back, 4 bases at V and 4 bases at J, with 10 bases in the middle. The CDR3 is 13 amino acids. General study findings and limits: Deeper or shallower sequencing was expected to change how clonotypes are shared among donors. In general, naive subsets displayed greater estimated richness than memory subsets did.

CD4+ cells yielded CD45RA+ naive and CD45RA-negative memory subsets. In regard to this clone: The antigen is undetermined. Other nucleotide sequences in the sample specify the same CDR3.

Material for sequencing was memory CD4+ T cells sorted from blood. Indicated subset: CD45RA-negative fraction. The chain carries TRBV14 and TRBJ1-1, with D possibly matching TRBD1 (5 bases). This clonotype originated in a young man in good health. The CDR3 region has the DNA TGTGCCAGCAGCCTCACGGGGGGCACTGAAGCTTTCTTT. Translation: CASSLTGGTEAFF.